Following are 24 T cell receptor beta chains from one sample sequenced in a study of blood T cell repertoires in COVID-19 (dated by TCRdb to 2020 to 2021). Libraries were prepared through the immunoSEQ multiplex PCR assay. Sourced from immuneACCESS, this table was stored by TCRdb with only in-frame sequences that have V and J called. A share of the clones is absent; for the studies checked, an unresolved V gene accounts for under half, and the remainder has no known explanation. Counted in this sample were 330,000 or so clones; 87% of them appeared once. The ten largest clones represent approximately 9.9% of the sample. The specimen sequenced was peripheral blood. All receptors come from a man aged 30 to 39 with COVID-19, enrolled during active disease.

In the case of this clone: Other DNA sequences from this sample encode an identical CDR3 as well. The chain is built from TRBV3-1 (or the pseudogene TRBV3-2) and TRBJ2-2; D possibly corresponds to TRBD1 (5 bases). The V gene's germline CDR1 is LGHDT and CDR2 YNNKEL (reference sequence). CDR3 length: 13 residues. Trimming shortened V by 6 bases and J by 8 bases, and 13 bases separated the two germline ends. In nucleotides, the CDR3 is TGTGCCAGCAGTCTGTCAGGGTCAGGGGAGCTGTTTTTT. Protein product: CASSLSGSGELFF.

This chain joins TRBV7-3 and TRBJ2-3; no clear D gene. Trimming stripped 1 base from V and 2 bases from J, with 4 bases between. The CDR3 runs 13 residues. From germline, CDR1 is SGHTA and CDR2 FQGTGA. The CDR3 DNA follows: TGTGCCAGCAGCTTAAGACTCACAGATACGCAGTATTTT. Translated, it gives CASSLRLTDTQYF.

This clone was recorded a few times. The rearrangement joins TRBV19 to TRBJ2-7, with 11 bases identical to TRBD1. V was clipped by 5 bases and J by 2 bases; unmatched bases: 2. The CDR3 consists of 14 residues. CDR1 and CDR2 from the germline V gene are LNHDA and SQIVND (reference sequence). As DNA, the CDR3 is TGTGCCAGTAGTCGGGACAGGGGGGCCTACGAGCAGTACTTC. Its translation is CASSRDRGAYEQYF.

The J gene is TRBJ2-6, the V gene TRBV5-8; TRBD1 is a possible D gene (6 bases). The CDR3 contains 18 residues. Germline values: CDR1 SGHTS, CDR2 YDEGEE. V shed 5 bases and J shed 0 bases, with 18 bases lying between them. CDR3 DNA sequence: TGTGCCAGCAGGGTTTGGACAGCCCCTACCTCTGGGGCCAACGTCCTGACTTTC. As protein: CASRVWTAPTSGANVLTF.

This chain connects TRBV7-2 to TRBJ2-1, with D perhaps TRBD1 (6 bases). V was pared by 9 bases and J by 0 bases, with 15 bases between. Germline assignment: CDR1 SGHTA and CDR2 FQGNSA. This CDR3 is built from 15 residues. DNA of the CDR3: TGTGCCAGACTACCTACAGGGTCCTCCTACAATGAGCAGTTCTTC. This translates into CARLPTGSSYNEQFF.

This chain uses TRBV2 with TRBJ2-3; D is perhaps TRBD1 (6 bases). The germline gives CDR1 SNHLY, CDR2 FYNNEI. V lost 2 bases to trimming and J lost 0 bases, with 12 bases between them. This CDR3 contains 16 residues. CDR3 in amino acids: CASSEPDRTSTDTQYF. CDR3 bases: TGTGCCAGCAGTGAACCCGACAGGACAAGCACAGATACGCAGTATTTT.

This clone was detected only a few times. The chain combines TRBV11-3 with TRBJ2-3, with TRBD2 matching 11 bases. V lost 5 bases and J lost 6; bases outside the gene matches: 7. Germline loops: CDR1 SGHNT, CDR2 YENEEA. The CDR3 is 15 residues long. The CDR3 coding sequence is TGTGCCAGCAGCCCGAGTCGACTAGCGGGGGATACGCAGTATTTT. Its translation: CASSPSRLAGDTQYF. The whole variable domain, filled in from reference TRBV11-3 and TRBJ2-3, reads EAGVVQSPRYKIIEKKQPVAFWCNPISGHNTLYWYLQNLGQGPELLIRYENEEAVDDSQLPKDRFSAERLKGVDSTLKIQPAELGDSAVYLCASSPSRLAGDTQYFGPGTRLTVL.

This clone was counted at least ten times. The chain couples TRBV2 to TRBJ1-6; 9 nucleotides match TRBD1. Trimming cost V 4 bases and J 10 bases; bases outside gene matches: 11. The CDR3 sequence is 16 residues long. Germline values: CDR1 SNHLY, CDR2 FYNNEI. The CDR3 region is CASSATPGQGFSPLHF. In DNA form, the CDR3 reads TGTGCCAGCAGTGCGACACCGGGACAGGGTTTCTCACCCCTCCACTTT. The full variable domain, its missing parts supplied by reference TRBV2 and TRBJ1-6, is EPEVTQTPSHQVTQMGQEVILRCVPISNHLYFYWYRQILGQKVEFLVSFYNNEISEKSEIFDDQFSVERPDGSNFTLKIRSTKLEDSAMYFCASSATPGQGFSPLHFGNGTRLTVT.

V is TRBV11-3 and J is TRBJ1-1; D is ambiguous. From germline, CDR1 is SGHNT and CDR2 YENEEA. V shed 0 bases and J shed 11 bases, with 13 bases lying between them. The CDR3 is 13 amino acids. The CDR3 region has the DNA TGTGCCAGCAGCTTAGATCGAGGTTATCGGGCTTTCTTT. Translating it yields CASSLDRGYRAFF.

The V gene is TRBV6-5, the J gene TRBJ2-7; D not certain. CDR3 length: 16 residues. The V end lost 0 bases, the J end lost 3 bases, and 15 bases lay between the germline ends. Germline V gene lookup returns CDR1 MNHEY and CDR2 SVGAGI. CDR3 nucleotide sequence: TGTGCCAGCAGTTACTCGGCTGGCCAGGCAATCTACGAGCAGTACTTC. It translates to CASSYSAGQAIYEQYF.

The genes are TRBV11-3 and TRBJ2-5; 10 bases line up with TRBD1. CDR1 SGHNT and CDR2 YENEEA come from the germline V gene. V gave up 1 base and J gave up 2 bases; unmatched junction bases: 4. This CDR3 has 16 amino acids. The CDR3, as DNA: TGTGCCAGCAGCTTAGGCGGGACAGGGGTTCAAGAGACCCAGTACTTC. As protein: CASSLGGTGVQETQYF.

The V call is TRBV24-1, the J call TRBJ1-2; 7 bases line up with TRBD1. V lost 4 bases, J lost 4 bases, and 5 bases stayed unmatched. Germline CDR1 and CDR2: KGHDR and SFDVKD. This CDR3 has 14 residues. This CDR3 reads CATSDSGQSYGYTF. The CDR3 DNA is TGTGCCACCAGTGACTCGGGACAGAGCTATGGCTACACCTTC.

The chain is built from TRBV19 and TRBJ1-2; 7 positions match TRBD1. The length of the CDR3 is 16 residues. The germline gives CDR1 LNHDA, CDR2 SQIVND (reference sequence). V gave up 6 bases and J gave up 6 bases; unmatched junction bases: 16. CDR3 DNA sequence: TGTGCCAGTAGCCTAGCACCGGGACAGCCTGTCGATGGCTACACCTTC. Its protein product is CASSLAPGQPVDGYTF.

The chain combines TRBV7-9 with TRBJ1-1, with D possibly being TRBD1 (5 bases). V gave up 10 bases and J gave up 1 base, with 10 bases separating them. Germline CDR1 SEHNR, CDR2 FQNEAQ (reference sequence). The CDR3 runs 12 residues. The CDR3 nucleotides read TGTGCCACCAAAGGACAGAACACTGAAGCTTTCTTT. Protein: CATKGQNTEAFF.

This sequence joins TRBV2 and TRBJ1-6; 10 bases fit TRBD1. Germline V CDR1 and CDR2: SNHLY, FYNNEI. The CDR3 covers 15 residues. After removal of 5 bases from V and 6 bases from J, the junction contained 4 bases not matched to a gene. CDR3 in amino acids: CASSYRTGGNSPLHF. CDR3 sequence (DNA): TGTGCCAGCAGTTACCGGACAGGGGGTAATTCACCCCTCCACTTT.

The gene calls are TRBV19 and TRBJ2-7, with TRBD1 matching 8 bases. The CDR3 sequence is 13 residues long. The ends lost 5 bases at V and 6 bases at J; junction bases unmatched: 6. Germline-derived CDR1 and CDR2 are LNHDA and SQIVND (reference sequence). In DNA form, the CDR3 reads TGTGCCAGTAGTCCCAGGACAGGGATCGAGCAGTACTTC. Translated, it gives CASSPRTGIEQYF.

CDR3 sequence (DNA): TGTGCCAGCAGCCGGACAGATAAGAACACCGGGGAGCTGTTTTTT. Residues: CASSRTDKNTGELFF. V usage is TRBV3-1 (or the pseudogene TRBV3-2) and J usage is TRBJ2-2; D perhaps matches TRBD1 (6 bases). Germline CDR1 and CDR2: LGHDT and YNNKEL (reference sequence). Trimming took off 4 bases at V and 1 base at J, with 10 bases between the two ends. CDR3 length: 15 residues.

This chain joins TRBV2 and TRBJ1-5, with 8 bases lining up with TRBD1. The CDR3 is 17 amino acids. Trimming took 4 bases from V and 0 from J; bases not matched to a gene: 8. Germline V lookup: CDR1 SNHLY, CDR2 FYNNEI. Here the CDR3 DNA reads TGTGCCAGCAGTGGCCGGGACAGGACTTATAGCAATCAGCCCCAGCATTTT. Its translation: CASSGRDRTYSNQPQHF.

This rearrangement joins TRBV11-2 to TRBJ1-5; D not certain. Germline CDR1 reads SGHAT; CDR2 reads FQNNGV. This CDR3 is 13 amino acids long. With 5 bases removed from V and 2 bases from J, the gap between germline ends came to 7 bases. This CDR3 is CASSTQGNQPQHF. CDR3 nucleotide sequence: TGTGCCAGCAGCACCCAGGGCAATCAGCCCCAGCATTTT.

This chain uses TRBV24-1 with TRBJ1-3; D unclear. The CDR3 spans 19 residues. CDR1 and CDR2 (germline): KGHDR, SFDVKD. V was pared by 3 bases and J by 0 bases, with 20 bases between. The CDR3 DNA sequence: TGTGCCACCAGTGATCTTAGCGTGGGCCCTTCAACCTCTGGAAACACCATATATTTT. It codes for CATSDLSVGPSTSGNTIYF.

A single count supports this clone. The chain has TRBV3-1 (or the pseudogene TRBV3-2) and TRBJ2-1, with 10 bases matching TRBD2. After removal of 3 bases from V and 2 bases from J, the junction contained 4 bases not matched to a gene. The CDR3 sequence is 16 residues long. Germline-derived CDR1 and CDR2 are LGHDT and YNNKEL (reference sequence). CDR3 loop: CASSQIAGGTYNEQFF. CDR3 nucleotides: TGTGCCAGCAGCCAGATAGCGGGAGGAACCTACAATGAGCAGTTCTTC.

This clone was observed a few times. The chain combines TRBV10-3 with TRBJ2-7, with TRBD2 identical over 12 bases. CDR3 length: 13 amino acids. The ends lost 10 bases at V and 3 bases at J; junction bases unmatched: 4. The germline gives CDR1 ENHRY, CDR2 SYGVKD. CDR3 in amino acids: CATGLAGRYEQYF. The CDR3 region has the DNA TGTGCCACCGGACTAGCGGGGCGCTACGAGCAGTACTTC.

This chain connects TRBV2 to TRBJ1-2; 9 positions agree with TRBD1. Germline CDR1 and CDR2: SNHLY and FYNNEI. V was clipped by 0 bases and J by 7 bases; unmatched bases: 6. The CDR3 totals 15 residues. Written as DNA, the CDR3 is TGTGCCAGCAGTGAAGCCACAGGGGGCTACCGTGGCTACACCTTC. Its translation: CASSEATGGYRGYTF.

The rearrangement links TRBV6-5 to TRBJ2-7, with D possibly being TRBD2 (6 bases). From germline, CDR1 is MNHEY and CDR2 SVGAGI. The CDR3 contains 13 residues. The V and J ends lost 8 bases and 2 bases respectively, with 13 bases between them. The CDR3 is CASRRGVTYEQYF. DNA for the CDR3: TGTGCCAGCCGGCGCGGGGTGACCTACGAGCAGTACTTC.